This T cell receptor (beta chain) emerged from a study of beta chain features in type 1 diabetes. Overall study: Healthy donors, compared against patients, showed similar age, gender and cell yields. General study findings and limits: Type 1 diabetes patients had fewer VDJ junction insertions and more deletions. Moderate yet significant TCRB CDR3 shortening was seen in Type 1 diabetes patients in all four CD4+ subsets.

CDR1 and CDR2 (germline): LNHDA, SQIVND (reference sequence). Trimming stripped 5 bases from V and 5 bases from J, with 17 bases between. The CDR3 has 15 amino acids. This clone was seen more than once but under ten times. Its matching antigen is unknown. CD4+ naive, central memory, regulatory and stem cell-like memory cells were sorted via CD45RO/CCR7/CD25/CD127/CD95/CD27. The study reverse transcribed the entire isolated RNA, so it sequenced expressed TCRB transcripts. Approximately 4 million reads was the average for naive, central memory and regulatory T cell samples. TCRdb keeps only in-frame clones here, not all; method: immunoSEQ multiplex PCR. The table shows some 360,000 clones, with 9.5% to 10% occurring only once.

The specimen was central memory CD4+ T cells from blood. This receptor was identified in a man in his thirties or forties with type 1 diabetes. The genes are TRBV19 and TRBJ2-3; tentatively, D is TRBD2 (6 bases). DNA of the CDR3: TGTGCCAGTAGTGGAGGCCCTACCGGGGGAGATACGCAGTATTTT. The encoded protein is CASSGGPTGGDTQYF. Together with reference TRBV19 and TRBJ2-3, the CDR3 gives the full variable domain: DGGITQSPKYLFRKEGQNVTLSCEQNLNHDAMYWYRQDPGQGLRLIYYSQIVNDFQKGDIAEGYSVSREKKESFPLTVTSAQKNPTAFYLCASSGGPTGGDTQYFGPGTRLTVL.